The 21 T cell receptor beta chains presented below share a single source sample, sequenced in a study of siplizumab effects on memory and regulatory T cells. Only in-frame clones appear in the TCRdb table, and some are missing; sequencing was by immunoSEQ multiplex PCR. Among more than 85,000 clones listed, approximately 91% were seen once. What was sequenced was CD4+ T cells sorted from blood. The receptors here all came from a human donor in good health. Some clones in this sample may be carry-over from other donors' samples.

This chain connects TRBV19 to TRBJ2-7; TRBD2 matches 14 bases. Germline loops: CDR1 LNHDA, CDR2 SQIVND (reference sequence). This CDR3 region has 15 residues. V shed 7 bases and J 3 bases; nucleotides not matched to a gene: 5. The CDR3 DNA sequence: TGTGCCAGTACCGGGACTAGCGGGAGAGACTACGAGCAGTACTTC. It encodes CASTGTSGRDYEQYF.

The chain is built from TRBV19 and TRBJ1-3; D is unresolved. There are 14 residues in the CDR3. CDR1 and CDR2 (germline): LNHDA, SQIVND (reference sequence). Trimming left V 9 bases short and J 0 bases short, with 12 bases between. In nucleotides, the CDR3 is TGTGCCAGCCGTAGCACCTACTCTGGAAACACCATATATTTT. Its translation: CASRSTYSGNTIYF.

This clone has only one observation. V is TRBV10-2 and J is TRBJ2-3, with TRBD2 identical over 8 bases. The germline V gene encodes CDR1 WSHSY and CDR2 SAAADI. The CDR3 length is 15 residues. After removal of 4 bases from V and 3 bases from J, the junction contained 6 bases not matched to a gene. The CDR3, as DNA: TGCGCCAGCAGTGGGATAGCGGGAAGTACAGATACGCAGTATTTT. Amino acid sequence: CASSGIAGSTDTQYF.

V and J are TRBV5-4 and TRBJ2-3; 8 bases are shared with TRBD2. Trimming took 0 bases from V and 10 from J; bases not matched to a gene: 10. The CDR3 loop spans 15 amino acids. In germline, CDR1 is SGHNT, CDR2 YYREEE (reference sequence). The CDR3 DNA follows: TGTGCCAGCAGCTTGGGGACTAGCCCAGTATCGGCGCAGTATTTT. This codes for CASSLGTSPVSAQYF.

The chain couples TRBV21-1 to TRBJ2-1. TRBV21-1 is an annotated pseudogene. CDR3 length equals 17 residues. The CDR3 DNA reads TGTGCCAGCAGCAAAGGGGGTTCAGAAACAAATTACAATGAGCAGTTCTTC. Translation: CASSKGGSETNYNEQFF.

The CDR3 reads CASSPSPGGGNTEAFF. In DNA, the CDR3 is TGTGCCAGCTCACCGTCCCCAGGGGGCGGGAACACTGAAGCTTTCTTT. The chain employs TRBV18 and TRBJ1-1; 8 bases fit TRBD1. Germline CDR1 reads KGHSH; CDR2 reads LQKENI. With 3 bases clipped from V and 1 base from J, the junction kept 7 bases outside the gene matches. The CDR3 runs 16 residues.

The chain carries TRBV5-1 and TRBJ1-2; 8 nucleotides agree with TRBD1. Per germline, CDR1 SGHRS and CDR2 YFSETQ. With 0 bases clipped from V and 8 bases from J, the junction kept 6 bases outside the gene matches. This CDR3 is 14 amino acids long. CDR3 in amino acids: CASSLEQGESGYTF. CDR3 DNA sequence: TGCGCCAGCAGCTTGGAACAGGGGGAATCGGGCTACACCTTC.

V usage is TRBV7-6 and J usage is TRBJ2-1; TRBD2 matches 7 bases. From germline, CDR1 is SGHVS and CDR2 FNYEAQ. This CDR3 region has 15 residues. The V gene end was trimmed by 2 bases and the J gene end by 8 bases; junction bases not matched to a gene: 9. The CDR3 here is CASSLNREAGYEQFF. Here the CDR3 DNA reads TGTGCCAGCAGCTTAAATCGGGAGGCAGGGTATGAGCAGTTCTTC.

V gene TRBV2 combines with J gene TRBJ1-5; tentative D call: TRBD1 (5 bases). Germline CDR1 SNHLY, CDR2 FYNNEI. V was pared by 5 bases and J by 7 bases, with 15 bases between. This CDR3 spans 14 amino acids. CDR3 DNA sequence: TGTGCCAGCAGTCCAAGGGGTACGAGGCAGCCCCAGCATTTT. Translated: CASSPRGTRQPQHF.

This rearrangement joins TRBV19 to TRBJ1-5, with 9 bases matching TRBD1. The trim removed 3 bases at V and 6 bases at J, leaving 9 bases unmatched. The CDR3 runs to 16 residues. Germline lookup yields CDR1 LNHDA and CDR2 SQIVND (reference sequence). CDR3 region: CASSISHRGLGQPQHF. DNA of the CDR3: TGTGCCAGTAGTATCAGTCACAGGGGGCTTGGTCAGCCCCAGCATTTT.

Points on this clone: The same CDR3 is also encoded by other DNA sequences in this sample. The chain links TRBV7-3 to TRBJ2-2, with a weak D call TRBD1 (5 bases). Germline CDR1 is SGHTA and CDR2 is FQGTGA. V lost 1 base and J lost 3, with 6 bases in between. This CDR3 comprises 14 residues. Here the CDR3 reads CASSLSRDTGELFF. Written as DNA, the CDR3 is TGTGCCAGCAGCTTAAGCAGGGACACCGGGGAGCTGTTTTTT. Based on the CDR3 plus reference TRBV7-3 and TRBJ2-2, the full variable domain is GAGVSQTPSNKVTEKGKYVELRCDPISGHTALYWYRQSLGQGPEFLIYFQGTGAADDSGLPNDRFFAVRPEGSVSTLKIQRTERGDSAVYLCASSLSRDTGELFFGEGSRLTVL.

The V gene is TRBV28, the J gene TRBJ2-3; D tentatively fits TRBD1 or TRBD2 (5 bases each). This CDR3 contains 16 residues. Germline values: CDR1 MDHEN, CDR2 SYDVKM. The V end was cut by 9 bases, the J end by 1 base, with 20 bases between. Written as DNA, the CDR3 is TGTGCCAGTACCAGTTACCTAGGGGACGGCACAGATACGCAGTATTTT. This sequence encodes CASTSYLGDGTDTQYF.

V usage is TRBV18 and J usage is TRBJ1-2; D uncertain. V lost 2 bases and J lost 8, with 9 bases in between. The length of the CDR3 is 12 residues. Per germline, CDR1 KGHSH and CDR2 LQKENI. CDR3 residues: CASSPGVVGYTF. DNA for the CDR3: TGTGCCAGCTCACCAGGGGTGGTGGGCTACACCTTC.

The CDR3, as DNA: TGCAGTGCTATAAGGGAAAAACTGTTTTTT. Translation: CSAIREKLFF. The V and J genes are TRBV20-1 and TRBJ1-4; D unclear. Trimming took off 4 bases at V and 8 bases at J, with 5 bases between the two ends. Germline loops: CDR1 DFQATT, CDR2 SNEGSKA (reference sequence). The CDR3 has 10 amino acids.

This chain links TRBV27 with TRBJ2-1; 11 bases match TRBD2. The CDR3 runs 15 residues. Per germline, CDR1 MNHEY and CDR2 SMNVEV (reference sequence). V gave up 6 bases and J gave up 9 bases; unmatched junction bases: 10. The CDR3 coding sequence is TGTGCCAGCAGCCTTAGTACTAGCGGGAGAGGTGAGCAGTTCTTC. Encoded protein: CASSLSTSGRGEQFF.

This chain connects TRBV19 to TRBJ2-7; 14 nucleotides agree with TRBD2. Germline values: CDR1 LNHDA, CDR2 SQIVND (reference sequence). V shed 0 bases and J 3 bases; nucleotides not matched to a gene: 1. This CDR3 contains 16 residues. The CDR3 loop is CASSIEGTSGSYEQYF. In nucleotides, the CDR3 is TGTGCCAGTAGTATAGAAGGGACTAGCGGGAGCTACGAGCAGTACTTC. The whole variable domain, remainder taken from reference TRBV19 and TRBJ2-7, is DGGITQSPKYLFRKEGQNVTLSCEQNLNHDAMYWYRQDPGQGLRLIYYSQIVNDFQKGDIAEGYSVSREKKESFPLTVTSAQKNPTAFYLCASSIEGTSGSYEQYFGPGTRLTVT.

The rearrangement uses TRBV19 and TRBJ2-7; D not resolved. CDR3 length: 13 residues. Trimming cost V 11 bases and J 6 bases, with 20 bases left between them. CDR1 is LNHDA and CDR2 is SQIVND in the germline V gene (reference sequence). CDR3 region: CASRDTLRGEQYF. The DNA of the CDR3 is TGTGCCTCCAGAGACACCCTCCGAGGCGAGCAGTACTTC. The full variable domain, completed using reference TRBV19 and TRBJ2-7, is DGGITQSPKYLFRKEGQNVTLSCEQNLNHDAMYWYRQDPGQGLRLIYYSQIVNDFQKGDIAEGYSVSREKKESFPLTVTSAQKNPTAFYLCASRDTLRGEQYFGPGTRLTVT.

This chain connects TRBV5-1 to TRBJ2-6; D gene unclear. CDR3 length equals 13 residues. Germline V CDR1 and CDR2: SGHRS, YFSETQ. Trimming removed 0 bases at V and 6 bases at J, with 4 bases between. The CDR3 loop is CASSLVQANVLTF. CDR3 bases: TGCGCCAGCAGCTTGGTCCAGGCCAACGTCCTGACTTTC.

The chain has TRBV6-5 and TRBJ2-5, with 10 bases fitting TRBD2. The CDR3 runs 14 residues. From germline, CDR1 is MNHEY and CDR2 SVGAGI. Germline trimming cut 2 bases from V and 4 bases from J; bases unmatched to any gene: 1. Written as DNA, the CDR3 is TGTGCCAGCAGTTACCTAGCGGGAGCAGAGACCCAGTACTTC. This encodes CASSYLAGAETQYF.

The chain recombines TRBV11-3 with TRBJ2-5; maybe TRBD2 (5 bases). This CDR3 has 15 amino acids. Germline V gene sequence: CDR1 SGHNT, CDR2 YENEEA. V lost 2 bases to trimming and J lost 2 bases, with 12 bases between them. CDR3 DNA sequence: TGTGCCAGCAGCTTACGGGATAACGGGCAAGAGACCCAGTACTTC. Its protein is CASSLRDNGQETQYF.

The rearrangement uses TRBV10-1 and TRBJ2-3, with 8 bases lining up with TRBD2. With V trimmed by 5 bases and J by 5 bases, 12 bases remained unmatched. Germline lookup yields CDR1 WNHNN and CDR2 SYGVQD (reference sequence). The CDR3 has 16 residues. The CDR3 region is CASSLGLARGQDTQYF. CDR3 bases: TGCGCCAGCAGTCTTGGACTAGCCCGGGGGCAAGATACGCAGTATTTT.